This T cell receptor beta chain is from a study of shared clonotypes between healthy human individuals. Study details: There were three CD4 naive, three CD4 memory, two CD8 naive and one CD8 memory plates per donor.

Assay used: immunoSEQ multiplex PCR; TCRdb lists only in-frame clones, some missing. The table includes 2,500,000 or so clones, 92% detected once. Of note for this clone: Its antigen is unidentified.

The CDR3 covers 11 residues. The germline gives CDR1 SGHTA, CDR2 FQGNSA. The V and J ends lost 5 bases and 10 bases, in that order; junction bases with no gene match: 2. General study points: Against clonotypes common to all four donors, non-shared ones had lower generation probabilities. Estimated clonotype richness was generally higher in naive than memory subsets.

V is TRBV7-2 and J is TRBJ2-1, with 7 bases matching TRBD2. The sample was naive CD4+ T cells from PBMCs. Subset denoted: CD45RA+ positively selected. The TCR sequence derives from a man aged 18 to 30 in good health. Some clones in this sample may be carry-over from other donors' samples. CDR3 bases: TGTGCCAGCAGCCACGGGGGGGAGCAGTTCTTC. Protein: CASSHGGEQFF.